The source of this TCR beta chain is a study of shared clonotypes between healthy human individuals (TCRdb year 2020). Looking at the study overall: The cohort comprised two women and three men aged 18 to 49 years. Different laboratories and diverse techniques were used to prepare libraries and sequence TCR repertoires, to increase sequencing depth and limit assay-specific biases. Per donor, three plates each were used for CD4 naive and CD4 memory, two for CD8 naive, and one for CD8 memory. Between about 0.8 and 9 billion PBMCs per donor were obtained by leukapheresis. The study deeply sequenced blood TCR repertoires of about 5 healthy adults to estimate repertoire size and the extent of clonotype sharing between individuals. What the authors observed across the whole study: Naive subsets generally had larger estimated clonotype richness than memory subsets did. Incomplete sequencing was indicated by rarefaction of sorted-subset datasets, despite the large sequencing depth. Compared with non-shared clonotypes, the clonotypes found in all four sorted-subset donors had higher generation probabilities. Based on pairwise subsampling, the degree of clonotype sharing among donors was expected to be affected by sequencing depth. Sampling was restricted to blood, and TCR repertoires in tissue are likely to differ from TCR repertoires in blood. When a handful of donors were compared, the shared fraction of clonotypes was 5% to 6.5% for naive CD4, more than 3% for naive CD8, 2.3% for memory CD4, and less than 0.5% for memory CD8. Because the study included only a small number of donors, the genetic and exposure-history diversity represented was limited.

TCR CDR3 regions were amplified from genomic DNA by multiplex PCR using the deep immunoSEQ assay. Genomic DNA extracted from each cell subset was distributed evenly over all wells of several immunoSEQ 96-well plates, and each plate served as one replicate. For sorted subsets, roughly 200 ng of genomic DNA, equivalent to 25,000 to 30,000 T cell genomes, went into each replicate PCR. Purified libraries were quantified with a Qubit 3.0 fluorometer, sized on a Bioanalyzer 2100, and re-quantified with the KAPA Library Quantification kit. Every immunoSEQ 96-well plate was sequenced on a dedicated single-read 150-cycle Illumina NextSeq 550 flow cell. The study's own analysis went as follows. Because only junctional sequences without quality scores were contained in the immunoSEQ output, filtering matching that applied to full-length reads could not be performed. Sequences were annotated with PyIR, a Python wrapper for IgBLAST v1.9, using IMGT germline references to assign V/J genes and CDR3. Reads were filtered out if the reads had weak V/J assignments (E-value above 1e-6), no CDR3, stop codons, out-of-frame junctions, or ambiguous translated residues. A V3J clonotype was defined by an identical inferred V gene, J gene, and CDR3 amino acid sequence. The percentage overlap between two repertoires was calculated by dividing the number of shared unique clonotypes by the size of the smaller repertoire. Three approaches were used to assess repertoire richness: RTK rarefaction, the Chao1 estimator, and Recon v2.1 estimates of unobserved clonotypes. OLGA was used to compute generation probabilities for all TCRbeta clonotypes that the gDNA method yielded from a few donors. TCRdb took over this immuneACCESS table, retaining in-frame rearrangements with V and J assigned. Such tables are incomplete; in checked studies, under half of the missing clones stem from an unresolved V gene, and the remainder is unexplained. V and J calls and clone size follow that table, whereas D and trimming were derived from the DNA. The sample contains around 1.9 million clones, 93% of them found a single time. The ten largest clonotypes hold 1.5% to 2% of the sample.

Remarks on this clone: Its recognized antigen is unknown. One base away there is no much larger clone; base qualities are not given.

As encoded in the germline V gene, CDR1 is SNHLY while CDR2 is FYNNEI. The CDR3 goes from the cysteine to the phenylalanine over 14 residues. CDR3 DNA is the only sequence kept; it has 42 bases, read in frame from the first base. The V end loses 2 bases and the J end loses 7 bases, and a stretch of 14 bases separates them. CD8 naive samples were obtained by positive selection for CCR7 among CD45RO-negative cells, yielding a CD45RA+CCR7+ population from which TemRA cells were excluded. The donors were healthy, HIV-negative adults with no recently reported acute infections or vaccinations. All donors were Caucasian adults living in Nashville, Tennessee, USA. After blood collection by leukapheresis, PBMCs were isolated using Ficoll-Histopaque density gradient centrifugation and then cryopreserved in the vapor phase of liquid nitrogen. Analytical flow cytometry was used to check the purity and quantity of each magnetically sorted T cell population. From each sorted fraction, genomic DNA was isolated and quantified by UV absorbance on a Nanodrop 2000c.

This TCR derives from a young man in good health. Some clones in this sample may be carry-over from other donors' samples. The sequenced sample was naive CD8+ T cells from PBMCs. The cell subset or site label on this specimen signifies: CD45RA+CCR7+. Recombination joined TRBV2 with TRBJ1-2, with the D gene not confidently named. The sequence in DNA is TGTGCCAGCAGTGAACCCCCGCCGGCCATTGGCTACACCTTC. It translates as CASSEPPPAIGYTF.